Listed below are T cell receptor beta chains from one sample, sequenced in a study of blood T cell repertoires in COVID-19. The assay was immunoSEQ multiplex PCR, and TCRdb's table has in-frame clones only and misses some. The sample lists 200,000 to 250,000 clones, roughly 80% occurring once. The source material was peripheral blood. The source is a woman of 80 years or more with active or convalescent COVID-19. Both conserved end residues are part of each CDR3. A D gene is named only where the DNA matches it firmly. Some rows mark clone size as missing; the rest say once, few, many or name a class of expanded clone.

V gene,clone size,J gene,D gene,CDR3 protein,CDR3 DNA
TRBV4-3,NA,TRBJ1-5,NA,CASSKTAGNQPQHF,TGCGCCAGCTCGAAGACAGCAGGCAATCAGCCCCAGCATTTT
TRBV5-5,NA,TRBJ1-2,NA,CASRYETGSGYTF,TGTGCCAGCAGGTACGAGACAGGCAGTGGCTACACCTTC
TRBV29-1,NA,TRBJ1-2,TRBD1,CSAEADRGRDYGYTF,TGCAGCGCCGAGGCAGACAGGGGGCGCGACTATGGCTACACCTTC
TRBV9,NA,TRBJ2-3,NA,CASSVGSRTDTQYF,TGTGCCAGCAGCGTCGGTAGCCGCACAGATACGCAGTATTTT
TRBV11-2,NA,TRBJ2-5,TRBD2,CASSGGAGEGFGETQYF,TGTGCCAGCAGCGGTGGGGCGGGAGAGGGGTTTGGTGAGACCCAGTACTTC
TRBV9,NA,TRBJ2-3,TRBD2,CASSVGSSGGTDTQYF,TGTGCCAGCAGCGTAGGGTCTAGCGGGGGCACAGATACGCAGTATTTT
TRBV6-2/TRBV6-3,NA,TRBJ2-7,TRBD1,CASSRTGTYEQYF,TGTGCCAGCAGTCGGACAGGAACCTACGAGCAGTACTTC
TRBV7-8,NA,TRBJ2-3,NA,CASSPLGRGTTSTDTQYF,TGTGCCAGCAGCCCGCTGGGGCGGGGCACTACAAGCACAGATACGCAGTATTTT
TRBV7-2,NA,TRBJ2-1,NA,CASSRKPPSEYNEQFF,TGTGCCAGCAGCAGAAAACCCCCCAGCGAGTACAATGAGCAGTTCTTC
TRBV5-4,NA,TRBJ1-1,NA,CASSSQTAGDTEAFF,TGTGCCAGCAGCTCTCAGACAGCTGGGGACACTGAAGCTTTCTTT
TRBV5-1,NA,TRBJ2-1,NA,CASSLDGSSYNEQFF,TGCGCCAGCAGTTTGGACGGGAGCTCCTACAATGAGCAGTTCTTC
TRBV2,NA,TRBJ1-1,NA,CASRRASGTEAFF,TGTGCCAGCAGAAGAGCTAGCGGCACTGAAGCTTTCTTT
TRBV7-6,NA,TRBJ1-1,TRBD1,CASSSGQGETEAFF,TGTGCCAGCAGCTCGGGACAGGGTGAGACTGAAGCTTTCTTT
TRBV18,few,TRBJ2-7,TRBD2,CASSPGWRGNSYEQYF,TGTGCCAGCTCACCAGGTTGGCGGGGGAACTCCTACGAGCAGTACTTC
TRBV7-8,NA,TRBJ1-5,NA,CASSLWTGNQPQHF,TGTGCCAGCAGCTTATGGACAGGCAATCAGCCCCAGCATTTT
TRBV4-3,NA,TRBJ1-1,TRBD1,CASSRDRNTEAFF,TGCGCCAGCAGCCGGGACAGGAACACTGAAGCTTTCTTT
TRBV5-6,NA,TRBJ1-2,TRBD1,CASSLGSAGTGSNGYTF,TGTGCCAGCAGCTTGGGATCAGCCGGGACAGGGAGTAATGGCTACACCTTC
TRBV19,NA,TRBJ2-3,NA,CASSIAQGSTDTQYF,TGTGCCAGTAGTATAGCTCAGGGCAGCACAGATACGCAGTATTTT
TRBV15,once,TRBJ2-3,TRBD1,CATSRTGGEGDTQYF,TGTGCCACCAGCAGGACAGGGGGCGAGGGAGATACGCAGTATTTT
TRBV7-8,NA,TRBJ2-3,TRBD2,CASSYLLAGVTDTQYF,TGTGCCAGCAGCTACCTACTAGCGGGAGTCACAGATACGCAGTATTTT
TRBV28,NA,TRBJ2-5,NA,CASVGPGTQYF,TGTGCCAGCGTGGGGCCTGGGACCCAGTACTTC
TRBV11-3,few,TRBJ1-6,NA,CASSKAGSVYSPLHF,TGTGCCAGCAGTAAAGCGGGCAGTGTGTATTCACCCCTCCACTTT
TRBV6-2/TRBV6-3,NA,TRBJ1-5,TRBD1,CASSTTGGGQPQHF,TGTGCCAGCAGCACGACAGGGGGAGGCCAGCCCCAGCATTTT
TRBV7-8,NA,TRBJ2-7,NA,CASSPTGSLTYEQYF,TGTGCCAGCAGCCCCACCGGGAGCCTCACCTACGAGCAGTACTTC
TRBV24-1,few,TRBJ1-2,NA,CATSEPGYGYTF,TGTGCCACCAGTGAGCCGGGGTATGGCTACACCTTC
TRBV19,NA,TRBJ2-3,NA,CASSRLDRVGTDTQYF,TGTGCCAGTAGTAGACTAGACAGGGTGGGGACAGATACGCAGTATTTT
TRBV12-3/TRBV12-4,NA,TRBJ2-7,TRBD2,CASSSTSGYEQYF,TGTGCCAGCAGTTCTACTAGCGGGTACGAGCAGTACTTC
TRBV6-5,NA,TRBJ1-1,TRBD1,CASSYSSGQGARAFF,TGTGCCAGCAGTTACTCATCGGGGCAGGGGGCGAGAGCTTTCTTT